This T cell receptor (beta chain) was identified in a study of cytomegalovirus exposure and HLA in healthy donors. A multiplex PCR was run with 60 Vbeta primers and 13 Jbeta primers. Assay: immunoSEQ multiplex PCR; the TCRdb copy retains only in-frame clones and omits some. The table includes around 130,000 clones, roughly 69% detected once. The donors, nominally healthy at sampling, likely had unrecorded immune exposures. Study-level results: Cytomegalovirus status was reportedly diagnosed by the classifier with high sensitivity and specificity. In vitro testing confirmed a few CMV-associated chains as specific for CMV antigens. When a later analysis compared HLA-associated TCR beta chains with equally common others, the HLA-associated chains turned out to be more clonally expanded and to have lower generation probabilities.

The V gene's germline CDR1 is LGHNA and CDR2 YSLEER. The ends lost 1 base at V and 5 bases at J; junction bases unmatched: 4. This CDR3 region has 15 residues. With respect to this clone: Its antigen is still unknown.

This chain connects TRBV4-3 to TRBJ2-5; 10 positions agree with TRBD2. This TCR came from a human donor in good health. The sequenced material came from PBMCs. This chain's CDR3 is CASSQGLAGVETQYF. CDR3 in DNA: TGCGCCAGCAGCCAAGGGCTAGCGGGAGTGGAGACCCAGTACTTC.